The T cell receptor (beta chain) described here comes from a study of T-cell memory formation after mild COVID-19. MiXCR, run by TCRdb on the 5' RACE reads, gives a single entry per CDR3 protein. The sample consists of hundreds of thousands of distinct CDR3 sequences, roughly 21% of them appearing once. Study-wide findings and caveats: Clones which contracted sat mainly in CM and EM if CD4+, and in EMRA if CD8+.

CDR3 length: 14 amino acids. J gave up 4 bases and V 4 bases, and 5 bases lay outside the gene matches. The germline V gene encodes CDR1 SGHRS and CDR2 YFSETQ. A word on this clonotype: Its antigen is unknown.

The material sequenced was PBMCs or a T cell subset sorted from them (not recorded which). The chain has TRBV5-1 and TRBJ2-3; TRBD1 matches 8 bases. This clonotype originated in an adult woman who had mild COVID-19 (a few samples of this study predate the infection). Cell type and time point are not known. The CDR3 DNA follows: TGCGCCAGCAGCCGGACAGGGAGCGCAGATACGCAGTATTTT. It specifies CASSRTGSADTQYF.